This is a list of T cell receptor beta chains from one sample in a study of T cell repertoires in aging, cancer and after chemotherapy. TCRdb used MiXCR to reprocess the multiplex PCR reads, holding one entry per CDR3 protein. Of about 3,200 distinct CDR3 sequences in the sample, about 46% are singletons; the top ten hold about 34%. The material sequenced was blood. The receptors were sampled from a human donor with a blood cancer. Both conserved end residues are part of each CDR3.

>15|TRBV18|TRBJ2-7
CASSLLRQSSYEQYF
>15|TRBV7-2|TRBJ2-3
CASSHQRGYTDTQYF
>14|TRBV5-1|TRBJ2-3
CASSLGVDTDTQYF
>14|TRBV6-2/TRBV6-3|TRBJ1-5
CASSDSYSNQPQHF
>17|TRBV30|TRBJ1-6
CAWSVKGDGRTNSPLHF
>13|TRBV19|TRBJ1-3
CASSTQGGNTIYF
>14|TRBV19|TRBJ2-7
CASSSRGLLYEQYF
>14|TRBV7-9|TRBJ2-2
CASSLNPNTGELFF
>15|TRBV18|TRBJ2-3
CASSSSVTGTDTQYF
>16|TRBV18|TRBJ1-2
CASSPNSPGTDYGYTF
>14|TRBV11-1|TRBJ1-4
CASSRGTADEKLFF
>14|TRBV19|TRBJ1-2
CASSIKAGAIGYTF
>11|TRBV29-1|TRBJ1-1
CSVDPGTGSFF
>13|TRBV6-6|TRBJ2-5
CASSFQGYGTQYF
>17|TRBV12-3/TRBV12-4|TRBJ2-5
CASSLRVSDRRSETQYF
>14|TRBV11-1|TRBJ2-7
CASSRPGGRMEQYF
>14|TRBV6-5|TRBJ1-1
CAISVQSGNTEAFF
>15|TRBV6-2/TRBV6-3|TRBJ2-5
CASSVAGLGRETQYF
>15|TRBV18|TRBJ2-3
CASSGRTGSTDTQYF
>15|TRBV5-4|TRBJ2-1
CASSWVKGNYNEQFF
>13|TRBV29-1|TRBJ1-4
CSASAGINEKLFF
>13|TRBV30|TRBJ1-1
CAWNVGDHTEAFF
>14|TRBV6-2/TRBV6-3|TRBJ1-1
CASSLTGRFTEAFF
>16|TRBV6-1|TRBJ2-1
CASSPLAGDKGNEQFF
>12|TRBV27|TRBJ2-5
CASSLYGETQYF
>15|TRBV29-1|TRBJ1-2
CSVEDEGAGGYGYTF
>15|TRBV28|TRBJ1-4
CASSPGSSPNEKLFF
>15|TRBV19|TRBJ1-4
CASSIQDLTNEKLFF
>13|TRBV12-3/TRBV12-4|TRBJ2-7
CASSLRDTGEQYF
>14|TRBV5-4|TRBJ2-7
CASSLGSASYEQYF
>16|TRBV5-1|TRBJ2-2
CASSLDSGGSNGELFF
>16|TRBV12-3/TRBV12-4|TRBJ2-3
CASSFGGTLSTDTQYF
>16|TRBV6-1|TRBJ2-3
CASIPLAVPSTDTQYF
>15|TRBV11-1|TRBJ2-2
CASSLSRQRTGELFF
>14|TRBV29-1|TRBJ1-4
CSVYTGQSGEKLFF
>15|TRBV6-5|TRBJ2-3
CASSPTSGRADTQYF
>14|TRBV15|TRBJ1-1
CATSREDRNTEAFF